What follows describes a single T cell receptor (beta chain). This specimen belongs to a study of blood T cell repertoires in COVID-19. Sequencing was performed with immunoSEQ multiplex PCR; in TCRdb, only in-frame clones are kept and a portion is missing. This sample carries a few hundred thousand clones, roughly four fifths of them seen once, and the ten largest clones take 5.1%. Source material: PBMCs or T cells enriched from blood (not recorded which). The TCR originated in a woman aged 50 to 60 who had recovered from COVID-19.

The chain's CDR3 is CASSQTGTHYGYTF. The CDR3 DNA follows: TGTGCCAGCAGCCAGACAGGGACTCACTATGGCTACACCTTC. J is TRBJ1-2 and V is TRBV9; 7 nucleotides agree with TRBD1. Germline V gene lookup returns CDR1 SGDLS and CDR2 YYNGEE. The CDR3 totals 14 residues. With V trimmed by 4 bases and J by 3 bases, 6 bases remained unmatched.